Each of the 2 T cell receptor beta chains below was sequenced from the same sample in a study of shared clonotypes between healthy human individuals. Positively selected for CCR7, the CD45RO-negative cells used as naive CD8 cells excluded terminally differentiated effector memory CD45RA+ cells. Generated by immunoSEQ multiplex PCR, the TCRdb table keeps only in-frame clones and is missing some. The repertoire consists of millions of clones, with about 92% occurring once and the leading ten covering 1.5% to 2%. Specimen: naive CD8+ T cells from PBMCs. These receptor sequences come from a young man in good health. Some clones in this sample may be carry-over from other donors' samples.

The count of this clone is one. The chain is built from TRBV2 and TRBJ2-1; 7 bases align to TRBD1. Germline values: CDR1 SNHLY, CDR2 FYNNEI. The CDR3 is made up of 17 amino acids. V lost 4 bases and J lost 1; bases outside the gene matches: 10. The chain's CDR3 is CASSVRGLAVSYNEQFF. DNA for the CDR3: TGTGCCAGCAGTGTAAGGGGGCTAGCTGTATCCTACAATGAGCAGTTCTTC.

The V and J genes are TRBV2 and TRBJ2-5; 12 positions agree with TRBD2. J gave up 1 base and V 6 bases, and 6 bases lay outside the gene matches. The CDR3 contains 16 residues. CDR1 and CDR2 from the germline V gene are SNHLY and FYNNEI. The CDR3 region is CASRLLAGGAQETQYF. The CDR3 DNA is TGTGCCAGCAGGTTACTAGCGGGAGGCGCCCAAGAGACCCAGTACTTC.